Listed below are T cell receptor beta chains from one sample, sequenced in a study of blood T cells in healthy people across ages. MiXCR, run by TCRdb on the 5' RACE reads, gives a single entry per CDR3 protein. The table records approximately 1.5 million distinct CDR3 sequences, approximately 32% of them present only once. The sequenced sample consisted of blood. The receptors shown here come from a woman under 40 in good health. Each CDR3 is given with its conserved first and last residue. The D gene is left open where the match is weak. Not all rows give a size; the values are once, few, many and, for expanded clones, a class.

-	few	TRBV20-1	TRBJ2-5	CSAHPPGRKETQYF	TGCAGTGCCCACCCTCCCGGACGAAAAGAGACCCAGTACTTC
TRBD1	-	TRBV18	TRBJ2-1	CASSPPNIGTGFNGQFF	TGTGCCAGCTCACCACCGAATATAGGGACAGGGTTTAATGGGCAGTTCTTC
-	few	TRBV5-6	TRBJ2-7	CASSLRAIPYEQYF	TGTGCCAGCAGCTTAAGGGCGATACCCTACGAGCAGTACTTC
TRBD2	once	TRBV7-2	TRBJ2-2	CASSLGTSGRSVTGELFF	TGTGCCAGCAGCTTAGGTACTAGCGGGAGGTCCGTCACCGGGGAGCTGTTTTTT
-	-	TRBV5-1	TRBJ1-4	CASRFGGTATNEKRFF	TGCGCCAGCAGGTTCGGAGGTACTGCAACTAATGAAAAACGGTTTTTT
TRBD2	few	TRBV28	TRBJ2-3	CQAGGWSTDTQYF	TGTCAAGCGGGAGGGTGGAGCACAGATACGCAGTATTTT
-	-	TRBV20-1	TRBJ2-3	CSAGDSGSTGTQYF	TGCAGTGCCGGAGATTCGGGGAGCACAGGTACGCAGTATTTT
-	once	TRBV20-1	TRBJ2-7	CSARESGSWVYEQYF	TGCAGTGCTAGAGAGTCGGGCTCTTGGGTCTACGAGCAGTACTTC
-	-	TRBV11-2	TRBJ2-7	CASSLLFGGYSYEQYF	TGTGCCAGCAGCCTGCTATTTGGCGGATACTCCTACGAGCAGTACTTC
-	once	TRBV7-8	TRBJ2-5	CASSSNPSSVSRESQYF	TGTGCCAGCAGCTCGAATCCATCGTCGGTGTCACGAGAGTCCCAGTACTTC
-	few	TRBV24-1	TRBJ2-3	CATSDLRDTTDTQYF	TGTGCCACCAGTGATTTGAGGGACACCACAGATACGCAGTATTTT
TRBD1	-	TRBV28	TRBJ1-2	CASSPPTGDGYTF	TGTGCCAGCAGTCCCCCGACAGGGGATGGCTACACCTTC
-	-	TRBV20-1	TRBJ2-7	CSARDPLGNSFYEQYF	TGCAGTGCTAGAGACCCCTTAGGTAACTCCTTCTACGAGCAGTACTTC
-	-	TRBV3-1	TRBJ1-2	CASNHINSVSAYGYTF	TGTGCCAGCAACCATATTAACAGTGTGTCCGCGTATGGCTACACCTTC
-	-	TRBV6-6	TRBJ1-1	CASSYRGWTEAFF	TGTGCCAGCAGTTATAGGGGGTGGACTGAAGCTTTCTTT
-	-	TRBV2	TRBJ2-3	CASGEAGYSADTQYF	TGTGCCAGCGGTGAAGCAGGATACTCGGCAGATACGCAGTATTTT
-	few	TRBV2	TRBJ2-1	CASKTEEGSHNEQFF	TGTGCCAGTAAAACCGAGGAAGGCTCCCACAATGAGCAGTTCTTC
TRBD2	-	TRBV20-1	TRBJ2-7	CSAKSSGRAPTYEQYF	TGCAGTGCGAAATCTAGCGGGAGGGCCCCTACCTACGAGCAGTACTTC
TRBD1	-	TRBV2	TRBJ2-3	CASGQQGTNTDTQYF	TGTGCCAGCGGGCAACAGGGGACCAACACAGATACGCAGTATTTT
-	-	TRBV6-1	TRBJ2-7	CASSRGAGGNGYEQYF	TGTGCCAGCAGCCGGGGAGCAGGGGGGAACGGCTACGAGCAGTACTTC
-	-	TRBV20-1	TRBJ1-1	CSALKTGPTEAFF	TGCAGTGCCCTAAAAACAGGCCCCACTGAAGCTTTCTTT
TRBD2	-	TRBV6-6	TRBJ2-3	CASSNPSGIPTDTQYF	TGTGCCAGCAGTAATCCTAGCGGGATCCCCACAGATACGCAGTATTTT